The subject of this entry is one T cell receptor beta chain. There is no known antigen for this receptor. Base qualities are not provided; no much larger clone lies one nucleotide away. These data are taken from a study of blood T cell repertoires in COVID-19 (dated by TCRdb to the early 2020s). About the study as a whole: Samples from collaborators originated in the United States, Italy and Spain and spanned both the acute and convalescent phases of COVID-19. HLA class I and class II types, where available, came from metadata supplied by the sample provider rather than from assay-based typing. Samples came from the ongoing ImmuneRACE study (first 160 participants) plus 1,254 subjects from 6 global collaborators. The dataset comprised deeply sampled blood TCRbeta repertoires from subjects exposed to, actively infected with, or recovered from COVID-19. The repertoires were released in a freely available public database meant as a resource for research on the immune response to SARS-CoV-2. The material from the prospective study consisted of cDNA or gDNA derived from T cells, B-cell-depleted T cells, or PBMCs. Nearly every sample came with metadata listing a de-identified subject ID, COVID-19 status, age in years and sex. Results the study describes overall, beyond this receptor: The amount of clinical and demographic metadata varied by source and participant and was provided uncurated.

TCRbeta CDR3 regions were amplified from genomic DNA by means of the immunoSEQ Assay, a bias-controlled multiplex PCR. Per the original workflow: The number of nucleated cells in each sample was estimated by amplification of reference gene primers within the assay. Sequence reads were collapsed and filtered to measure the absolute abundance of every unique TCRbeta CDR3 rearrangement. For each sample, productive Simpson clonality was calculated as the square root of Simpson's diversity index across productive rearrangements. Sourced from immuneACCESS, this table was stored by TCRdb with only in-frame sequences that have V and J called. A share of the clones is absent; for the studies checked, an unresolved V gene accounts for under half, and the remainder has no known explanation. V, J and clone size were drawn from that table, and D and trimming were deduced from the DNA. This sample is represented by fewer than 250,000 clones; more than 70% of them were singletons. Around 8.7% of the sample is held by the ten biggest clonotypes.

The V and J ends are trimmed by 0 bases and 5 bases, leaving 7 bases between them. Its CDR3 holds 13 amino acids, cysteine through phenylalanine. CDR3 DNA only is kept here, 39 bases in frame from base 1. The germline V gene encodes CDR1 LGHDT and CDR2 YNNKEL (reference sequence). Each collaborating institution followed its own protocols to collect whole blood in K2EDTA tubes. For TCRbeta analysis, collaborators shipped samples in one of three forms: frozen whole blood, isolated PBMCs, or DNA extracted from either of those sample types. The chain is assembled from TRBV3-1 (or the pseudogene TRBV3-2) and TRBJ1-1; the D gene cannot be named for sure. The sequenced sample was peripheral blood. The sequence was obtained from a woman aged 50 to 60 with acute or convalescent COVID-19. The CDR3 here reads CASSQERETEAFF. The sequenced DNA: TGTGCCAGCAGCCAAGAACGAGAAACTGAAGCTTTCTTT.